This entry is about one T cell receptor beta chain. The germline V and J ends were trimmed by 4 bases and 0 bases, with 11 bases remaining between them. Germline V gives CDR1 SGHTS, CDR2 YDEGEE. CDR3 length: 15 residues. RNA was extracted with the RNeasy kit, and a quantity of 0.5 to 1 ug was reverse transcribed using random hexamers. TCRdb reprocessed the immunoSEQ multiplex PCR reads with MiXCR, giving one entry per CDR3 protein. The sample has 180,000 or so distinct CDR3 sequences, roughly 94% seen once; the top ten hold more than 0.1%. The source of the sample is a study of CD8 T cells in Susac syndrome.

The source is a human donor in good health. The V and J genes are TRBV5-8 and TRBJ2-1, with TRBD2 as a possible D gene (6 bases). The sequenced sample consisted of CD4+ T cells from PBMCs. In DNA, the CDR3 is TGTGCCAGCAGCCCGGGGGTAGGCTCCTACAATGAGCAGTTCTTC. As protein: CASSPGVGSYNEQFF. Full variable domain (outside the CDR3, taken from reference TRBV5-8 and TRBJ2-1): EAGVTQSPTHLIKTRGQQATLRCSPISGHTSVYWYQQALGLGLQFLLWYDEGEERNRGNFPPRFSGRQFPNYSSELNVNALELEDSALYLCASSPGVGSYNEQFFGPGTRLTVL.